This TCR beta chain is drawn from a study of shared clonotypes between healthy human individuals. Overall study results and limits: Generation probability values for non-shared clonotypes were lower than those for clonotypes shared by all four donors.

Assay: immunoSEQ multiplex PCR; the TCRdb copy retains only in-frame clones and omits some. The sample shows roughly 2,300,000 clones, 80% to 95% of them seen only once. Losses at the gene ends were 6 bases for V and 4 bases for J; bases not matched to a gene: 12. The CDR3 runs to 17 residues. CDR1 is SNHLY and CDR2 is FYNNEI in the germline V gene. Comments on this clone: The antigen is not known.

Sequencing was performed on naive CD4+ T cells from PBMCs. As for subset: CD45RA+ positively selected. The receptor was isolated from a young man in good health. Some clones in this sample may be carry-over from other donors' samples. The J gene is TRBJ2-6, the V gene TRBV2, with TRBD1 matching 7 bases. CDR3 sequence reads: CASSRRQGLGGANVLTF. CDR3 in DNA: TGTGCCAGCAGCCGCCGACAGGGTCTGGGGGGGGCCAACGTCCTGACTTTC.